The subject of this entry is one TCR beta chain. Its antigen is currently unknown. This sample is part of a study of blood T cells in healthy people across ages. The germline CDR1 and CDR2 sequences are DFQATT and SNEGSKA (reference sequence). V lost 6 bases and J lost 7; bases outside the gene matches: 9. The CDR3 runs 14 residues. PCR was performed a second time for about 7 to 12 cycles using a sample-barcoded 5' primer and a J-beta primer mix. TCRdb fed the 5' RACE reads into MiXCR, producing one record per CDR3 protein. Among approximately 780,000 distinct CDR3 sequences listed, more than 25% were seen once. The study isolated at least 6 million PBMCs from each sample. Study-level points and caveats: Roughly linearly, TCR beta diversity per million T cells fell as age increased.

This same sample was also part of a study on T cells of mothers and their children. That work contributes: Three mothers and their six children, all healthy Caucasians, donated. Sample barcodes plus 2-4 random nucleotides came from the M1S primer.

The sample taken for sequencing was blood. The receptor was derived from a boy between 10 and 17 years old in good health. The chain couples TRBV20-1 to TRBJ1-4; TRBD1 aligns across 9 bases. The CDR3 bases are TGCAGTGCCGGGGGATCGGACAGGGGTGAAAAACTGTTTTTT. Translating it yields CSAGGSDRGEKLFF.